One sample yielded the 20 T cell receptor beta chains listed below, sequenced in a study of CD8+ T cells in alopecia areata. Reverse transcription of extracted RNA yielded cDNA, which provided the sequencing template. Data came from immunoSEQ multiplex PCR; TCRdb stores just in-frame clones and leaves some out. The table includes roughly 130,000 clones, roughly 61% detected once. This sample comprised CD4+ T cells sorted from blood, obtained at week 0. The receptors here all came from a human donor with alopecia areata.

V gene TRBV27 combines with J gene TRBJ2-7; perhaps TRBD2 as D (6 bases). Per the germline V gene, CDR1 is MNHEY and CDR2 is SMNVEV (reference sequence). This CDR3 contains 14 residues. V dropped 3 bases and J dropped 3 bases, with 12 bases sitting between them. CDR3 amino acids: CASSFYGGVYEQYF. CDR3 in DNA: TGTGCCAGCAGTTTTTATGGCGGGGTCTACGAGCAGTACTTC.

CDR3 sequence: CASTPRAGGDTQYF. Here the CDR3 DNA reads TGTGCCAGCACACCGCGGGCCGGCGGAGATACGCAGTATTTT. The chain employs TRBV9 and TRBJ2-3; maybe TRBD2 (5 bases). The V gene lost 6 bases and the J gene lost 5 bases, with 16 bases spanning the gap. The CDR3 is 14 residues long. Germline loops: CDR1 SGDLS, CDR2 YYNGEE.

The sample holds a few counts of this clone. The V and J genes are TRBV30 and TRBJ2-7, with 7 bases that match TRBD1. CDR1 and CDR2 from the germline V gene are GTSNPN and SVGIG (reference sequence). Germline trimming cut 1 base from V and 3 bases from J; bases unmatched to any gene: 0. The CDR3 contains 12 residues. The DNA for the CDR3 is TGTGCCTGGAGTGCAGGGGGCTACGAGCAGTACTTC. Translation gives CAWSAGGYEQYF.

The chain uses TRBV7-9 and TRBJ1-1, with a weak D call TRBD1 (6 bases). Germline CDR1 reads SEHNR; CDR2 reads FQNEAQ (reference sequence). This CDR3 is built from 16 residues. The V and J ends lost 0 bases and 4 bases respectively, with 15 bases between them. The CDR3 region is CASSLAGRGGGTEAFF. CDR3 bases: TGTGCCAGCAGCTTAGCTGGCAGGGGTGGTGGCACTGAAGCTTTCTTT.

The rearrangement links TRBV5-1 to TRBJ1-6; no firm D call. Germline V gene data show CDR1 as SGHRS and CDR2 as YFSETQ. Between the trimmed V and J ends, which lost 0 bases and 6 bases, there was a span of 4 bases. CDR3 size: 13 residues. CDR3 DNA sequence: TGCGCCAGCAGCTTGGAGGGTAATTCACCCCTCCACTTT. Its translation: CASSLEGNSPLHF. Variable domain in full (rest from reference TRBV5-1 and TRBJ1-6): KAGVTQTPRYLIKTRGQQVTLSCSPISGHRSVSWYQQTPGQGLQFLFEYFSETQRNKGNFPGRFSGRQFSNSRSEMNVSTLELGDSALYLCASSLEGNSPLHFGNGTRLTVT.

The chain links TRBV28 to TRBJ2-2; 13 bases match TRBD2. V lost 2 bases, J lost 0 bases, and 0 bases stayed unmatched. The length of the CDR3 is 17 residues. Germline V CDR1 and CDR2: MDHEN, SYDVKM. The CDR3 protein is CASSLGTSGTNTGELFF. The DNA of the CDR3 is TGTGCCAGCAGTTTAGGGACTAGCGGGACGAACACCGGGGAGCTGTTTTTT.

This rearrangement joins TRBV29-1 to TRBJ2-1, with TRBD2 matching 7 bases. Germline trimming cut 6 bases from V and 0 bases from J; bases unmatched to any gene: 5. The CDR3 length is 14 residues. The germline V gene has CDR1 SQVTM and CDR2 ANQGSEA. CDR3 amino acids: CSVRRGNSYNEQFF. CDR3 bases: TGCAGCGTGCGGCGGGGGAACTCCTACAATGAGCAGTTCTTC.

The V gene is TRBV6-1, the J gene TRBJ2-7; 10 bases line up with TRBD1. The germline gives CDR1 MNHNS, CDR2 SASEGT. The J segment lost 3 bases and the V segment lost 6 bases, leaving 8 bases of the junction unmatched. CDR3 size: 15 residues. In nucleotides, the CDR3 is TGTGCCAGCAGCCCCAGGACAGGGGGAATCTACGAGCAGTACTTC. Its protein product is CASSPRTGGIYEQYF.

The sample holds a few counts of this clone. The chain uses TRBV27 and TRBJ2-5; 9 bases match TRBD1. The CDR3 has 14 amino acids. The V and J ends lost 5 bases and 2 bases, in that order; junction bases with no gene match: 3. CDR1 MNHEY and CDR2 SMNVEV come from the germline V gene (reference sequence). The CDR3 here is CASSLDRGQETQYF. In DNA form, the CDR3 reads TGTGCCAGCAGTCTGGACAGGGGACAAGAGACCCAGTACTTC.

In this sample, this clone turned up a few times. The CDR3 here is CASSFGQGSTDTQYF. CDR3 sequence (DNA): TGTGCCAGCAGTTTTGGACAGGGGAGCACAGATACGCAGTATTTT. The genes are TRBV6-5 and TRBJ2-3; 9 bases fit TRBD1. V was clipped by 4 bases and J by 0 bases; unmatched bases: 2. The CDR3 sequence is 15 residues long. Germline CDR1 and CDR2: MNHEY and SVGAGI.

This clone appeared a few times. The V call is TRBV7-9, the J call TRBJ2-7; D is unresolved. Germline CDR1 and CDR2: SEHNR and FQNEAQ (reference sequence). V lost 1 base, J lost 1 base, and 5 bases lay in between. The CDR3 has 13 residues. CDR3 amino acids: CASSLGRSYEQYF. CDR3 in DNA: TGTGCCAGCAGCTTAGGCAGGTCCTACGAGCAGTACTTC. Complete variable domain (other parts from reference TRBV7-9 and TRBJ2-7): DTGVSQNPRHKITKRGQNVTFRCDPISEHNRLYWYRQTLGQGPEFLTYFQNEAQLEKSRLLSDRFSAERPKGSFSTLEIQRTEQGDSAMYLCASSLGRSYEQYFGPGTRLTVT.

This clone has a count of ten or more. The CDR3 DNA sequence: TGCAGCGTTGGACAGGGGGCTCTTGGGGCCAACGTCCTGACTTTC. It encodes CSVGQGALGANVLTF. The chain combines TRBV29-1 with TRBJ2-6, with 10 positions matching TRBD1. V was pared by 4 bases and J by 3 bases, with 3 bases of the junction left unmatched. Germline values: CDR1 SQVTM, CDR2 ANQGSEA. The CDR3 totals 15 residues.

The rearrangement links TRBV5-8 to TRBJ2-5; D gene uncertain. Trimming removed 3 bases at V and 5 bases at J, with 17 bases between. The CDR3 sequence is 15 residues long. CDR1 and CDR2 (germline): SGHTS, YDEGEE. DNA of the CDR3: TGTGCCAGCAGCTCGTTTGACGGGTTTGGGGAGACCCAGTACTTC. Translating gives CASSSFDGFGETQYF.

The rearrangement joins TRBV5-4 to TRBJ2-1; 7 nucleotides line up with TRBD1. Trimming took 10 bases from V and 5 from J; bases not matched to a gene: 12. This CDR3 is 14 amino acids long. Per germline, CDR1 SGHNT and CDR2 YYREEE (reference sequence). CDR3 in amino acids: CAGRQGGWDNEQFF. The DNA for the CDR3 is TGTGCCGGCCGACAGGGCGGTTGGGACAATGAGCAGTTCTTC.

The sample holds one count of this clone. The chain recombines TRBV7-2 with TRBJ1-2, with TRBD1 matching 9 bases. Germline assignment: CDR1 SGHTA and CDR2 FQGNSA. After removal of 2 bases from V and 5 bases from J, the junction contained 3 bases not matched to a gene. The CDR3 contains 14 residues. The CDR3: CASSLRGTGYGYTF. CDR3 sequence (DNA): TGTGCCAGCAGCTTAAGGGGGACAGGGTATGGCTACACCTTC.

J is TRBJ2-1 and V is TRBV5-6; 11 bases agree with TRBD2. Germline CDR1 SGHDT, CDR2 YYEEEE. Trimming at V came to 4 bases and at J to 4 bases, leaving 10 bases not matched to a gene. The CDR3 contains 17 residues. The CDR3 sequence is CASSRSRLAGFYNEQFF. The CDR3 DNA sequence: TGTGCCAGCAGCCGAAGTAGACTAGCGGGATTTTACAATGAGCAGTTCTTC. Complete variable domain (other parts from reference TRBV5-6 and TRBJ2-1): DAGVTQSPTHLIKTRGQQVTLRCSPKSGHDTVSWYQQALGQGPQFIFQYYEEEERQRGNFPDRFSGHQFPNYSSELNVNALLLGDSALYLCASSRSRLAGFYNEQFFGPGTRLTVL.

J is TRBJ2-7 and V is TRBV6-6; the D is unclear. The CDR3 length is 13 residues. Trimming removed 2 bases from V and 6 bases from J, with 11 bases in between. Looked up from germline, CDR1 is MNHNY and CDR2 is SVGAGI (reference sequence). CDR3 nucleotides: TGTGCCAGCAGTTACGGCGGTGGCGGCGAGCAGTACTTC. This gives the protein CASSYGGGGEQYF.

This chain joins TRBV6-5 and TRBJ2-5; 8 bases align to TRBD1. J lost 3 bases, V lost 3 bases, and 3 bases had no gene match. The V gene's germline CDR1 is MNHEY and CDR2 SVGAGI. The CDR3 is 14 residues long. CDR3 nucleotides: TGTGCCAGCAGTTATTACAGGGGGGAAGAGACCCAGTACTTC. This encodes CASSYYRGEETQYF.

As DNA, the CDR3 is TGCAGCGTTACGACAGGCTCCCCAGATACGCAGTATTTT. Translation: CSVTTGSPDTQYF. This chain links TRBV29-1 with TRBJ2-3; D might be TRBD1 (6 bases). The CDR3 is 13 amino acids. Between the trimmed V and J ends, which lost 5 bases and 4 bases, there was a span of 13 bases. Per germline, CDR1 SQVTM and CDR2 ANQGSEA.

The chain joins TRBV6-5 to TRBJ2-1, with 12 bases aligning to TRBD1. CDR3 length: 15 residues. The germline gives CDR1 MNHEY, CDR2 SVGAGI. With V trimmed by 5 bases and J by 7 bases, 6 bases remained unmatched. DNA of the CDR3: TGTGCCAGCAGTAAACCGGGACAGGGGGCAAATGAGCAGTTCTTC. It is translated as CASSKPGQGANEQFF.